Listed below are T cell receptor beta chains from one sample, sequenced in a study of blood T cell repertoires in COVID-19. Sequencing was performed with immunoSEQ multiplex PCR; in TCRdb, only in-frame clones are kept and a portion is missing. Seen here are about 190,000 clones, around 79% observed once, and the top ten hold about 13%. The specimen was peripheral blood. These receptors were taken from a man aged 50-59 years who had recovered from COVID-19. Both conserved end residues are part of each CDR3. A D gene is named only where the DNA matches it firmly. Size tells how often a clone was seen (once, few, many) or the class of an expanded clone, and some rows leave it out.

V: TRBV19; D: TRBD1; J: TRBJ1-5; size: few; CDR3: CASSKGTESNQPQHF; DNA: TGTGCCAGTAGTAAGGGGACAGAGAGCAATCAGCCCCAGCATTTT
V: TRBV7-6; D: TRBD2; J: TRBJ2-1; size: NA; CDR3: CASSQLAGGKSSYNEQFF; DNA: TGTGCCAGCAGCCAACTAGCGGGAGGAAAGAGCTCCTACAATGAGCAGTTCTTC
V: TRBV10-1; D: TRBD1; J: TRBJ2-1; size: NA; CDR3: CASSEGGQGYEQFF; DNA: TGCGCCAGCAGTGAAGGGGGACAGGGCTATGAGCAGTTCTTC
V: TRBV7-2; D: TRBD1; J: TRBJ1-5; size: NA; CDR3: CASSSRRSTGGAEPQHF; DNA: TGTGCCAGCAGCTCAAGGAGGTCCACAGGGGGCGCGGAGCCCCAGCATTTT
V: TRBV28; D: NA; J: TRBJ2-2; size: NA; CDR3: CASSSRTLLTGELFF; DNA: TGTGCCAGCAGTTCTAGAACATTACTCACCGGGGAGCTGTTTTTT
V: TRBV27; D: TRBD1; J: TRBJ2-3; size: NA; CDR3: CASRRGRSSVTQYF; DNA: TGTGCCAGCAGGAGGGGGCGCAGTTCCGTGACGCAGTATTTT
V: TRBV5-4; D: TRBD1; J: TRBJ2-7; size: NA; CDR3: CASSSARDRATNEQYF; DNA: TGTGCCAGCAGCTCAGCTCGCGACAGGGCCACCAACGAGCAGTACTTC
V: TRBV5-1; D: TRBD2; J: TRBJ2-1; size: NA; CDR3: CASKRRTSGATNNEQFF; DNA: TGCGCCAGCAAACGACGGACTAGCGGAGCCACCAACAATGAGCAGTTCTTC
V: TRBV6-1; D: TRBD1; J: TRBJ2-7; size: NA; CDR3: CASSERQGAPYEQYF; DNA: TGTGCCAGCAGTGAACGACAGGGGGCGCCCTACGAGCAGTACTTC
V: TRBV4-2; D: TRBD2; J: TRBJ2-5; size: NA; CDR3: CASSQQRGETQYF; DNA: TGTGCCAGCAGCCAACAGCGGGGAGAGACCCAGTACTTC
V: TRBV20-1; D: NA; J: TRBJ2-7; size: NA; CDR3: CSAQLTYEQYF; DNA: TGCAGTGCCCAGTTGACCTACGAGCAGTACTTC
V: TRBV7-8; D: NA; J: TRBJ1-2; size: NA; CDR3: CASSRGGYGYTF; DNA: TGTGCCAGCAGCCGGGGGGGCTATGGCTACACCTTC
V: TRBV7-6; D: NA; J: TRBJ2-5; size: NA; CDR3: CASSLAEQGGETQYF; DNA: TGTGCCAGCAGCTTAGCCGAACAGGGTGGGGAGACCCAGTACTTC
V: TRBV11-3; D: NA; J: TRBJ2-5; size: once; CDR3: CASSTIRDQETQYF; DNA: TGTGCCAGCAGCACCATCCGGGACCAAGAGACCCAGTACTTC
V: TRBV19; D: TRBD1; J: TRBJ2-6; size: NA; CDR3: CASSMPGQTRANVLTF; DNA: TGTGCCAGTAGTATGCCGGGACAGACTCGCGCCAACGTCCTGACTTTC
V: TRBV4-2; D: NA; J: TRBJ2-7; size: NA; CDR3: CASSQETFSSYEQYF; DNA: TGTGCCAGCAGCCAGGAGACCTTTAGCTCCTACGAGCAGTACTTC
V: TRBV30; D: NA; J: TRBJ2-3; size: many; CDR3: CAWSVFSGTLNTQYF; DNA: TGTGCCTGGAGCGTTTTCTCGGGGACTTTAAATACGCAGTATTTT
V: TRBV7-2; D: NA; J: TRBJ2-3; size: few; CDR3: CASSPDYLSTDTQYF; DNA: TGTGCCAGCAGCCCGGACTATCTTAGCACAGATACGCAGTATTTT
V: TRBV3-1/TRBV3-2; D: NA; J: TRBJ2-3; size: once; CDR3: CASSQDSDDTQYF; DNA: TGTGCCAGCAGCCAGGACTCCGACGATACGCAGTATTTT
V: TRBV5-1; D: TRBD1; J: TRBJ2-7; size: NA; CDR3: CASSPGQGALFFQYF; DNA: TGCGCCAGCAGCCCTGGACAGGGGGCGCTTTTTTTTCAGTACTTC
V: TRBV19; D: NA; J: TRBJ1-1; size: NA; CDR3: CASSQGAATEAFF; DNA: TGTGCCAGTAGTCAAGGGGCAGCCACTGAAGCTTTCTTT
V: TRBV5-4; D: NA; J: TRBJ2-1; size: once; CDR3: CASRSGQRSSYNEQFF; DNA: TGTGCCAGCAGATCTGGACAGAGGAGCTCCTACAATGAGCAGTTCTTC
V: TRBV7-3; D: TRBD2; J: TRBJ2-1; size: NA; CDR3: CASSLRLAGVQNEQFF; DNA: TGTGCCAGCAGCCTCCGACTAGCGGGAGTTCAGAATGAGCAGTTCTTC
V: TRBV7-2; D: TRBD1; J: TRBJ1-2; size: NA; CDR3: CASSLSTGGGYTF; DNA: TGTGCCAGCAGCTTAAGTACAGGGGGCGGCTACACCTTC